A selection of T cell receptor beta chains follows, all from one sample in a study of blood T cells in healthy people across ages. In TCRdb, the 5' RACE reads were re-called with MiXCR into one record per CDR3 protein. The sample lists about 1.5 million distinct CDR3 sequences; 35% to 45% were seen once. Sequenced input: blood. The receptors were gathered from a woman in her late teens or twenties in good health. The CDR3 runs from the conserved cysteine through the conserved F or W. The D gene is left open where the match is weak. A clone size is listed for some rows: how often the clone was seen (once, few, many), or a class if it is expanded.

TRBJ2-2	.	.	TRBV27	CASSRRNGGLVTGELFF	TGTGCCAGCAGTCGGAGAAATGGCGGACTTGTCACCGGGGAGCTGTTTTTT
TRBJ2-3	few	.	TRBV20-1	CSARGEAASVDTQYF	TGCAGTGCTAGAGGGGAGGCGGCCTCGGTAGATACGCAGTATTTT
TRBJ2-2	few	TRBD2	TRBV5-1	CASSPGTSNTGELFF	TGCGCCAGCAGCCCCGGGACTAGCAACACCGGGGAGCTGTTTTTT
TRBJ2-1	.	TRBD1	TRBV5-1	CASSLAGGDLSYNEQFF	TGCGCCAGCAGCCTTGCAGGGGGCGACCTATCTTACAATGAGCAGTTCTTC
TRBJ2-7	few	.	TRBV10-1	CASSEAPPSANYEQYF	TGCGCCAGCAGTGAGGCCCCACCTAGCGCCAACTACGAGCAGTACTTC
TRBJ1-4	once	.	TRBV2	CASSPLDREKLFF	TGTGCCAGCAGCCCCCTGGACCGCGAAAAACTGTTTTTT
TRBJ2-7	.	.	TRBV10-3	CAISEDFAGSGLYEQYF	TGTGCCATCAGTGAAGATTTCGCGGGAAGTGGTTTGTACGAGCAGTACTTC
TRBJ2-2	once	TRBD1	TRBV7-6	CASSTNAAGTANTGELFF	TGTGCCAGCAGCACGAACGCCGCCGGGACAGCGAACACCGGGGAGCTGTTTTTT
TRBJ2-3	.	.	TRBV9	CASSALRGPTTSTDTQYF	TGTGCCAGCAGCGCACTGCGGGGCCCAACAACTAGCACAGATACGCAGTATTTT
TRBJ2-5	many	.	TRBV7-2	CASSQSGGVASETQYF	TGTGCCAGCAGCCAGAGTGGAGGTGTCGCCTCGGAGACCCAGTACTTC
TRBJ2-7	.	TRBD2	TRBV20-1	CSAGREGYYEQYF	TGCAGTGCTGGGCGGGAGGGGTACTACGAGCAGTACTTC
TRBJ2-5	.	TRBD2	TRBV10-3	CAISGVLADSSGEQYF	TGTGCCATCAGTGGGGTCCTAGCGGACTCCTCCGGTGAGCAGTACTTC
TRBJ1-2	once	.	TRBV19	CASKGAATNYGYTF	TGTGCCAGTAAGGGTGCGGCGACTAACTATGGCTACACCTTC
TRBJ2-5	.	.	TRBV20-1	CSASSRGEAQETQYF	TGCAGTGCTTCCTCTCGGGGTGAGGCCCAAGAGACCCAGTACTTC
TRBJ1-4	few	TRBD1	TRBV5-1	CASSQGQGPGTNEKLFF	TGCGCCAGCAGCCAGGGACAGGGTCCAGGAACTAATGAAAAACTGTTTTTT
TRBJ1-5	.	.	TRBV12-3/TRBV12-4	CACSSGRLRRPHQPQHF	TGTGCCTGCAGTTCGGGTCGACTGCGTAGGCCACATCAGCCCCAGCATTTT
TRBJ2-5	.	.	TRBV10-3	CAIKNDRGGETQYF	TGTGCCATCAAGAACGACAGGGGAGGGGAGACCCAGTACTTC
TRBJ1-5	.	TRBD1	TRBV23-1	CASSRQGRHQPQHF	TGCGCCAGCAGCCGACAGGGGAGGCATCAGCCCCAGCATTTT
TRBJ2-3	.	TRBD2	TRBV9	CASSATGTSRVTDTQYF	TGTGCCAGCAGCGCAACCGGGACTAGCAGGGTCACAGATACGCAGTATTTT
TRBJ2-6	.	TRBD1	TRBV20-1	CSAPGQGSGANVLTF	TGCAGTGCCCCGGGACAGGGGAGCGGGGCCAACGTCCTGACTTTC
TRBJ2-1	.	TRBD2	TRBV5-1	CASSLPSGTSGWDEQFF	TGCGCCAGCAGCCTACCTTCCGGGACTAGCGGTTGGGATGAGCAGTTCTTC
TRBJ2-5	.	TRBD1	TRBV6-6	CASSYSTGQGARTQYF	TGTGCCAGCAGTTACTCGACGGGACAGGGGGCGCGGACCCAGTACTTC
TRBJ2-1	few	.	TRBV10-3	CAISEIDNEQFF	TGTGCCATCAGTGAGATAGACAATGAGCAGTTCTTC
TRBJ2-7	.	TRBD2	TRBV5-1	CASSSGTSVQEAQYF	TGCGCCAGCAGCTCCGGGACTAGCGTACAAGAGGCCCAGTACTTC
TRBJ2-2	once	.	TRBV12-3/TRBV12-4	CASSPLVQTGELFF	TGTGCCAGCAGTCCGCTGGTCCAGACCGGGGAGCTGTTTTTT
TRBJ2-7	.	.	TRBV20-1	CSARGTDQPYEQYF	TGCAGTGCTAGAGGGACTGACCAGCCCTACGAGCAGTACTTC
TRBJ2-3	.	TRBD1	TRBV12-3/TRBV12-4	CASNPSGDRDSDTQYF	TGTGCCAGCAACCCCTCAGGGGACAGGGATTCAGATACGCAGTATTTT
TRBJ2-7	.	.	TRBV29-1	CSVEGLPYNEQYF	TGCAGCGTTGAGGGCTTACCGTACAATGAGCAGTACTTC
TRBJ2-7	few	.	TRBV10-3	CAATDWGGYSLNEQYF	TGTGCCGCGACGGACTGGGGGGGCTATAGCTTAAACGAGCAGTACTTC
TRBJ2-1	.	.	TRBV10-3	CAISESGLVTGRAYNEQFF	TGTGCCATCAGTGAGTCGGGTTTAGTAACGGGCCGTGCCTACAATGAGCAGTTCTTC
TRBJ2-3	.	TRBD2	TRBV7-2	CASSFGGSRTDTQYF	TGTGCCAGCAGCTTCGGCGGGAGCCGCACAGATACGCAGTATTTT
TRBJ2-5	.	.	TRBV6-6	CASRVSWETQYF	TGTGCCAGCAGGGTTAGCTGGGAGACCCAGTACTTC
TRBJ2-3	.	TRBD2	TRBV29-1	CSALTLAGSTDTQYF	TGCAGCGCCCTGACGCTAGCGGGGAGCACAGATACGCAGTATTTT
TRBJ1-2	many	TRBD1	TRBV20-1	CSGGSGQGENYGYTF	TGCAGTGGGGGGTCGGGACAGGGAGAGAACTATGGCTACACCTTC
TRBJ2-1	few	TRBD2	TRBV5-1	CASSPSLAGVSYNEQFF	TGCGCCAGCAGCCCCTCTCTCGCGGGGGTCTCCTACAATGAGCAGTTCTTC
TRBJ2-2	.	.	TRBV20-1	CSAKGTNTGELFF	TGCAGTGCTAAGGGGACGAACACCGGGGAGCTGTTTTTT
TRBJ2-7	.	TRBD2	TRBV2	CARSSPGLAGAIYEQYF	TGTGCCAGGAGCAGCCCGGGACTAGCGGGGGCGATCTACGAGCAGTACTTC
TRBJ2-1	few	.	TRBV2	CASRASDRVAQFF	TGTGCCAGCAGAGCATCTGACCGTGTCGCGCAGTTCTTC
TRBJ2-3	.	.	TRBV24-1	CATSDPGGTQYF	TGTGCCACCAGTGACCCAGGGGGGACGCAGTATTTT
TRBJ2-7	.	TRBD2	TRBV6-5	CASSYSIGLAGRAYNEQYF	TGTGCCAGCAGTTACTCGATCGGGCTAGCGGGAAGAGCCTACAATGAGCAGTACTTC
TRBJ1-2	few	.	TRBV29-1	CSVEGGPGGGYGYTF	TGCAGCGTTGAAGGTGGCCCGGGGGGCGGCTATGGCTACACCTTC
TRBJ2-1	.	TRBD2	TRBV29-1	CSVARGAERLAGAYNEQFF	TGCAGCGTTGCCCGGGGGGCAGAGCGACTAGCGGGAGCATACAATGAGCAGTTCTTC
TRBJ2-3	.	TRBD1	TRBV20-1	CSAVGQGSTDTQYF	TGCAGTGCTGTCGGACAGGGGAGCACAGATACGCAGTATTTT
TRBJ2-1	few	.	TRBV11-2	CASSLGMGRNNEQFF	TGTGCCAGCAGCTTAGGCATGGGACGGAACAATGAGCAGTTCTTC
TRBJ2-5	.	TRBD1	TRBV20-1	CGARGTGIGEQETQYF	TGCGGTGCTAGAGGGACAGGGATCGGTGAGCAAGAGACCCAGTACTTC
TRBJ2-2	.	TRBD2	TRBV3-1	CASSPGLAGVSGELFF	TGTGCCAGCAGCCCGGGACTAGCGGGAGTATCCGGGGAGCTGTTTTTT
TRBJ2-1	few	.	TRBV29-1	CSVVTAARGPNEQFF	TGCAGCGTTGTCACGGCGGCAAGGGGCCCTAATGAGCAGTTCTTC